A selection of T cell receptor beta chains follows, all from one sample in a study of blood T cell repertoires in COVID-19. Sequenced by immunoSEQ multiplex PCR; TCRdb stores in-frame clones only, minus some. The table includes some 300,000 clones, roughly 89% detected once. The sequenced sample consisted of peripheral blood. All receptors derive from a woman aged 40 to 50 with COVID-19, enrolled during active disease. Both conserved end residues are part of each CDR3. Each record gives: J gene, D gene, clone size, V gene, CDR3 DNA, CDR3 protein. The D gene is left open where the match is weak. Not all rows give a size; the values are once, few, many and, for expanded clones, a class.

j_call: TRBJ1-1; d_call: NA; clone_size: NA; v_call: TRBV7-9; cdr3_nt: TGTGCCAGCAGCTTAGACCGGGGGTACACTGAAGCTTTCTTT; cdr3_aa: CASSLDRGYTEAFF
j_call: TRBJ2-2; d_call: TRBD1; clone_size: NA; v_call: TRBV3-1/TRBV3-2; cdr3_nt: TGTGCCAGCAGTCAACCAGGGGGCCGGAACACCGGGGAGCTGTTTTTT; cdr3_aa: CASSQPGGRNTGELFF
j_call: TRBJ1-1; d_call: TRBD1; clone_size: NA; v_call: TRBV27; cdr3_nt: TGTGCCACCAGGGACAGGTACAACACTGAAGCTTTCTTT; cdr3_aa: CATRDRYNTEAFF
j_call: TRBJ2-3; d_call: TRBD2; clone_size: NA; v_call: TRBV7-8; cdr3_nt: TGTGCCAGCAGCTCGATTGGACTAGCGGGCGGCACAGATACGCAGTATTTT; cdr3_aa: CASSSIGLAGGTDTQYF
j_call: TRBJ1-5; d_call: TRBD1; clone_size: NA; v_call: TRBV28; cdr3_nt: TGTGCCAGCAGTTTATGGGGGCGAAGAGGGCAGGGGGACAATCAGCCCCAGCATTTT; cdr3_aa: CASSLWGRRGQGDNQPQHF
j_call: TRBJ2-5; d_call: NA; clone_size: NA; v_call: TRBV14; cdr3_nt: TGTGCCAGCAGCCATCTTGGCGGGGTCCTCCAAGAGACCCAGTACTTC; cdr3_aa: CASSHLGGVLQETQYF
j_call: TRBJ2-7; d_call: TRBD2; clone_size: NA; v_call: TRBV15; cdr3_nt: TGTGCCACCAGCAGGGGGGGACTAGCGGGAGGTCGAAGCTCCTACGAGCAGTACTTC; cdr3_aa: CATSRGGLAGGRSSYEQYF
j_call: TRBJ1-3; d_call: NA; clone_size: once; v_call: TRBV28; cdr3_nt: TGTGCCAGCAGACAGCCCGATGGGTACTCTGACTCTGGAAACACCATATATTTT; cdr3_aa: CASRQPDGYSDSGNTIYF
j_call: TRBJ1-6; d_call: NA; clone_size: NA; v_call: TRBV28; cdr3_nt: TGTGCCAGCAGTTCCCCGGCGGGGTTAAATAATTCACCCCTCCACTTT; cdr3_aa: CASSSPAGLNNSPLHF
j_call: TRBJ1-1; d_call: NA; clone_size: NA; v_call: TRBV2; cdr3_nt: TGTGCCAGCAGTGAAGGGGGCCGGACTGAAGCTTTCTTT; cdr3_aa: CASSEGGRTEAFF
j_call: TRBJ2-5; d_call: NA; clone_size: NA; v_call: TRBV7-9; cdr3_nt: TGTGCCAGCAGCATAAATCAGGGTGAAGAGACCCAGTACTTC; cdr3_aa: CASSINQGEETQYF
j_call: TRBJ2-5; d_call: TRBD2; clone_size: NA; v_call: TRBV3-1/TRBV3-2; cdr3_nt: TGTGCCAGCAGCCCAGATAAGAGAAGCGGGGGGTCCCGGCAGACCCAGTACTTC; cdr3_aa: CASSPDKRSGGSRQTQYF
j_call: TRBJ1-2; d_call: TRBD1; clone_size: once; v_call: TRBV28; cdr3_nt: TGTGCCAGCAGTTTAATTGGTCCACAGGGGGCGCGGGGCTACACCTTC; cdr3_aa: CASSLIGPQGARGYTF
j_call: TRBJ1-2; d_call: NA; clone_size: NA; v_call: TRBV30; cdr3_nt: TGTAAGGGTGGGGGGGCCTATGGCTACACCTTC; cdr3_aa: CKGGGAYGYTF
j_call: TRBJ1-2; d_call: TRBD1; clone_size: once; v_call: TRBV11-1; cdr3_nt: TGTGCCAGCAGCTTCAGGGAGACAGGGGGCTACACCTTC; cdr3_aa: CASSFRETGGYTF
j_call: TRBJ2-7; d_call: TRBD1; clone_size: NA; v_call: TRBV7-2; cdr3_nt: TGTGCCAGCAGCCGGGTGAACAGGGGGGCTTACGAGCAGTACTTC; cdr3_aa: CASSRVNRGAYEQYF